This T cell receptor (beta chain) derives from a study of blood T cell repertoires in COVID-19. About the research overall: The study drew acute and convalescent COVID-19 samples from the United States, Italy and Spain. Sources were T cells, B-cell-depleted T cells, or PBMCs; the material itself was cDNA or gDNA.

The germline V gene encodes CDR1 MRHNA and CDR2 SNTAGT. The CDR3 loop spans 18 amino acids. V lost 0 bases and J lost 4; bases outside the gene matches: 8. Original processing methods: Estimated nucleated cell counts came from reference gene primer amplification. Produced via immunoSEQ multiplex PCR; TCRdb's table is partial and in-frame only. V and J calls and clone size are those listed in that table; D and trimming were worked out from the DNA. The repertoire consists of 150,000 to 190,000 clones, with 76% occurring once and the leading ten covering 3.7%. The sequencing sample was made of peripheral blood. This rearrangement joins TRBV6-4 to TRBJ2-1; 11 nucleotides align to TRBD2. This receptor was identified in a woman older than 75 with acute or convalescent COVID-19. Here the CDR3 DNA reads TGTGCCAGCAGTGACTCTCCTAGCGGGAGGTTTGGGTACAATGAGCAGTTCTTC. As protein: CASSDSPSGRFGYNEQFF.